This T cell receptor (beta chain) is drawn from a study of blood T cell repertoires in COVID-19. The wider study: Acute and convalescent COVID-19 samples came from the United States, Italy and Spain. In each case, the material was cDNA or gDNA derived from T cells, B-cell-depleted T cells, or PBMCs.

Produced via immunoSEQ multiplex PCR; TCRdb's table is partial and in-frame only. The sample carries about 280,000 clones, roughly 85% recorded once. Per the germline V gene, CDR1 is GTSNPN and CDR2 is SVGIG (reference sequence). The CDR3 sequence is 16 residues long. Trimming pared 1 base from V and 2 bases from J, leaving 12 bases between. Before being deemed recovered, Cohort 3 donors had two negative PCRs, clearance, or symptom resolution. The chain employs TRBV30 and TRBJ2-6; D is ambiguous. Sequencing was done on a sample of PBMCs or T cells enriched from blood (not recorded which). The receptor's source is a woman between 50 and 59 years old who had recovered from COVID-19. The CDR3 region has the DNA TGTGCCTGGAGTGGAGGTCCTGTTACTGGGGCCAACGTCCTGACTTTC. Translating it yields CAWSGGPVTGANVLTF.